A single sample is the source of the 16 T cell receptor beta chains below, sequenced in a study of blood T cell repertoires in COVID-19. Only in-frame clones appear in the TCRdb table, and some are missing; sequencing was by immunoSEQ multiplex PCR. The table has around 250,000 clones, approximately 88% seen once. The sequencing input was PBMCs or T cells enriched from blood (not recorded which). Receptors originate from a woman aged 35 to 49 who had been exposed to COVID-19.

This rearrangement joins TRBV7-2 to TRBJ1-4, with 7 nucleotides matching TRBD1. CDR1 is SGHTA, CDR2 FQGNSA, per germline. The ends lost 5 bases at V and 0 bases at J; junction bases unmatched: 6. The CDR3 sequence is 16 residues long. CDR3 in amino acids: CASSTGQLATNEKLFF. CDR3 nucleotide sequence: TGTGCCAGCAGCACGGGACAGCTTGCAACTAATGAAAAACTGTTTTTT.

The chain uses TRBV4-3 and TRBJ2-3; no reliable D call. Trimming stripped 0 bases from V and 3 bases from J, with 4 bases between. The CDR3 spans 13 residues. Germline lookup yields CDR1 LGHNA and CDR2 YSLEER. The CDR3 DNA sequence: TGCGCCAGCAGCCAAGACCGTACAGATACGCAGTATTTT. As protein: CASSQDRTDTQYF.

The chain uses TRBV5-1 and TRBJ2-5; perhaps TRBD2 as D (7 bases). Trimming pared 1 base from V and 5 bases from J, leaving 15 bases between. This CDR3 is 15 amino acids long. The V gene's germline CDR1 is SGHRS and CDR2 YFSETQ. The DNA of the CDR3 is TGCGCCAGCAGCTTGTCCGGGGGGCCCCAGGAGACCCAGTACTTC. Its translation is CASSLSGGPQETQYF. The full variable domain, its missing parts supplied by reference TRBV5-1 and TRBJ2-5, is KAGVTQTPRYLIKTRGQQVTLSCSPISGHRSVSWYQQTPGQGLQFLFEYFSETQRNKGNFPGRFSGRQFSNSRSEMNVSTLELGDSALYLCASSLSGGPQETQYFGPGTRLLVL.

The CDR3 sequence is CASSSDRMNTEAFF. The CDR3 coding sequence is TGTGCCAGCAGCTCGGACAGGATGAACACTGAAGCTTTCTTT. The V and J genes are TRBV7-2 and TRBJ1-1; 7 positions agree with TRBD1. Germline V CDR1 and CDR2: SGHTA, FQGNSA. CDR3 length: 14 residues. The trim removed 4 bases at V and 0 bases at J, leaving 2 bases unmatched.

The count of this clone is one. The rearrangement links TRBV7-6 to TRBJ1-6, with a possible D match to TRBD1 (6 bases). This CDR3 contains 16 residues. Germline CDR1 is SGHVS and CDR2 is FNYEAQ. Trimming took 4 bases from V and 0 from J, leaving 10 bases between them. The CDR3 spells CASSSTGSSYNSPLHF. In DNA, the CDR3 is TGTGCCAGCAGCTCAACAGGGAGCTCCTATAATTCACCCCTCCACTTT.

This clone was observed once. The V and J genes are TRBV30 and TRBJ2-1, with TRBD1 matching over 9 bases. Germline loops: CDR1 GTSNPN, CDR2 SVGIG (reference sequence). The CDR3 consists of 15 residues. Trimming took 8 bases from V and 3 from J; bases not matched to a gene: 11. The CDR3 DNA is TGTGCCCAAAGGCCCGGGACAGGGCTCTACAATGAGCAGTTCTTC. This gives the protein CAQRPGTGLYNEQFF.

The J gene is TRBJ1-6, the V gene TRBV9; the D gene is possibly TRBD1 (6 bases). This CDR3 comprises 16 residues. Germline assignment: CDR1 SGDLS and CDR2 YYNGEE. Trimming took 3 bases from V and 8 from J, leaving 18 bases between them. As DNA, the CDR3 is TGTGCCAGCAGCGCCAGTTCCGGGACAAGTCATTCACCCCTCCACTTT. It yields the protein CASSASSGTSHSPLHF.

The chain uses TRBV4-2 and TRBJ1-2; 9 bases map to TRBD1. The CDR3 covers 15 residues. CDR1 is LGHNA, CDR2 YNFKEQ, per germline. V trimming: 4 bases; J trimming: 2 bases; junction bases outside the gene matches: 5. In DNA form, the CDR3 reads TGTGCCAGCAGCCCAGGACAGGGGCGGAACTATGGCTACACCTTC. Translating it yields CASSPGQGRNYGYTF.

This clone showed up just once. The chain joins TRBV27 to TRBJ2-1, with unresolved D. Trimming stripped 7 bases from V and 3 bases from J, with 22 bases between. The germline gives CDR1 MNHEY, CDR2 SMNVEV (reference sequence). There are 17 residues in the CDR3. This chain's CDR3 is CASTATGQTIFYNEQFF. The CDR3 DNA sequence: TGTGCCAGCACGGCGACGGGTCAAACTATCTTCTACAATGAGCAGTTCTTC.

This rearrangement joins TRBV10-3 to TRBJ1-1; D is perhaps TRBD1 (5 bases). CDR1 is ENHRY, CDR2 SYGVKD, per germline. This CDR3 region has 16 residues. V was trimmed by 0 bases and J by 4 bases, leaving 15 bases between them. This CDR3 reads CAISESGGPSGTEAFF. DNA of the CDR3: TGTGCCATCAGTGAGTCGGGGGGACCCTCGGGCACTGAAGCTTTCTTT.

The gene calls are TRBV20-1 and TRBJ1-2, with 8 nucleotides matching TRBD1. The ends lost 3 bases at V and 3 bases at J; junction bases unmatched: 9. Looked up from germline, CDR1 is DFQATT and CDR2 is SNEGSKA (reference sequence). This CDR3 has 15 amino acids. CDR3 amino acids: CSASLGQGRDYGYTF. The CDR3 DNA sequence: TGCAGTGCTAGTCTCGGACAGGGAAGGGACTATGGCTACACCTTC.

This chain links TRBV30 with TRBJ2-3, with 11 bases lining up with TRBD2. The trim removed 5 bases at V and 6 bases at J, leaving 10 bases unmatched. Germline CDR1 and CDR2: GTSNPN and SVGIG (reference sequence). The CDR3 runs to 15 residues. The CDR3 sequence: CAWYSGRAPWDTQYF. The CDR3 bases are TGTGCCTGGTATAGCGGGAGGGCGCCGTGGGATACGCAGTATTTT.

V gene TRBV19 combines with J gene TRBJ2-1; the match to TRBD2 covers 8 bases. CDR1 and CDR2 from the germline V gene are LNHDA and SQIVND (reference sequence). CDR3 length: 14 residues. J lost 4 bases, V lost 8 bases, and 7 bases had no gene match. CDR3 residues: CASGPTSAYNEQFF. As DNA, the CDR3 is TGTGCCAGTGGCCCGACTAGCGCGTACAATGAGCAGTTCTTC.

The chain couples TRBV27 to TRBJ2-2; 9 positions agree with TRBD1. With 4 bases clipped from V and 5 bases from J, the junction kept 2 bases outside the gene matches. CDR3 length: 14 amino acids. Germline values: CDR1 MNHEY, CDR2 SMNVEV (reference sequence). DNA of the CDR3: TGTGCCAGCAGTTGGGACAGGGCAACCGGGGAGCTGTTTTTT. Translation gives CASSWDRATGELFF.

This rearrangement joins TRBV10-3 to TRBJ2-7; a possible D gene is TRBD2 (6 bases). The germline V gene has CDR1 ENHRY and CDR2 SYGVKD. CDR3 size: 12 residues. With 0 bases removed from V and 8 bases from J, the gap between germline ends came to 8 bases. CDR3 region: CAISESGLQQYV. The CDR3 coding sequence is TGTGCCATCAGTGAGTCGGGACTCCAGCAGTACGTC.

This clone was detected once. CDR3 sequence: CASSYGQGAWETQYF. Written as DNA, the CDR3 is TGTGCCAGCAGTTACGGGCAGGGGGCATGGGAGACCCAGTACTTC. V usage is TRBV6-5 and J usage is TRBJ2-5; 8 nucleotides match TRBD1. Germline V gene sequence: CDR1 MNHEY, CDR2 SVGAGI. The CDR3 has 15 amino acids. J was trimmed by 5 bases and V by 2 bases; bases with no gene match: 7.